The 11 T cell receptor beta chains in this list originate from one sample, sequenced in a study of shared clonotypes between healthy human individuals. Only in-frame clones appear in the TCRdb table, and some are missing; sequencing was by immunoSEQ multiplex PCR. The sample consists of 950,000 to 1,100,000 clones, roughly 80% of them appearing once. The sequencing sample was made of memory CD4+ T cells sorted from blood. Noted subset: CD45RA-negative fraction. The receptors derive from a man aged 18-30 years in good health.

The gene calls are TRBV21-1 and TRBJ1-3; the table's D call of TRBD1 was not tested on the DNA. TRBV21-1 is described as a pseudogene. The CDR3 covers 15 residues. The CDR3 reads CASSSRDSSGNTIYF. CDR3 in DNA: TGTGCCAGCAGCAGCCGGGACAGCTCTGGAAACACCATATATTTT.

The V call is TRBV11-2, the J call TRBJ2-1, with D maybe TRBD1 (5 bases). The germline V gene encodes CDR1 SGHAT and CDR2 FQNNGV. CDR3 length: 14 amino acids. Trimming removed 2 bases from V and 2 bases from J, with 7 bases in between. The CDR3 region is CASSLQGPYNEQFF. The CDR3 region has the DNA TGTGCCAGCAGCTTACAGGGTCCCTACAATGAGCAGTTCTTC.

V is TRBV7-4 and J is TRBJ2-7; 7 bases align to TRBD1. In germline, CDR1 is SGHVT, CDR2 SQSDAQ. CDR3 length: 16 residues. V gave up 5 bases and J gave up 2 bases; unmatched junction bases: 12. The chain's CDR3 is CASSEPLRDSPYEQYF. The CDR3 DNA is TGTGCCAGCAGCGAACCACTCCGGGACAGCCCCTACGAGCAGTACTTC.

Remarks on this clone: A much larger clone differs from this one at a single base, so this may be a read error. Different DNA sequences within this sample yield the same CDR3. J is TRBJ2-3 and V is TRBV6-5, with D unclear. Germline V gene lookup returns CDR1 MNHEY and CDR2 SVGAGI. V lost 4 bases and J 0 bases, leaving 2 bases between the germline ends. The CDR3 consists of 12 residues. CDR3 loop: CASSSSTDTQYF. The CDR3 coding sequence is TGTGCCAGCAGTTCTAGCACAGATACGCAGTATTTT.

This clone was counted between two and nine times. The chain combines TRBV6-5 with TRBJ2-2, with TRBD2 matching 9 bases. From germline, CDR1 is MNHEY and CDR2 SVGAGI. The CDR3 totals 16 residues. V shed 2 bases, J shed 4 bases, and the junction held 5 bases outside the gene matches. CDR3 DNA: TGTGCCAGCAGTTACGAGGCGGGAGGGGGCACCGGGGAGCTGTTTTTT. Protein sequence: CASSYEAGGGTGELFF.

This sequence joins TRBV10-1 and TRBJ2-3, with 12 bases lining up with TRBD2. V lost 3 bases and J lost 2; bases outside the gene matches: 6. CDR3 size: 17 residues. Germline V gene lookup returns CDR1 WNHNN and CDR2 SYGVQD (reference sequence). CDR3 bases: TGCGCCAGCAGTGATGAACTAGCGGGGGGACCCACAGATACGCAGTATTTT. The encoded protein is CASSDELAGGPTDTQYF.

V gene TRBV5-5 combines with J gene TRBJ1-1, with a tentative D call TRBD1 (6 bases). The CDR3 totals 17 residues. V lost 4 bases and J lost 1, with 20 bases in between. Germline V gives CDR1 SGHKS, CDR2 YYEKEE (reference sequence). The CDR3 reads CASSRSIRQEKNTEAFF. The DNA for the CDR3 is TGTGCCAGCAGCCGATCAATACGACAGGAGAAGAACACTGAAGCTTTCTTT.

Only a few counts were recorded for this clone. This sequence joins TRBV6-1 and TRBJ1-1; 8 bases match TRBD1. The V gene's germline CDR1 is MNHNS and CDR2 SASEGT. Unmatched junction bases numbered 5, after V lost 6 bases and J lost 2 bases. This CDR3 spans 14 amino acids. In DNA form, the CDR3 reads TGTGCCAGCAGGACAGGGGACCCAAACACTGAAGCTTTCTTT. Translating it yields CASRTGDPNTEAFF.

CDR3 DNA: TGTGCCAGCAGCCCAAACCGAGGCGCCGGGGAGCTGTTTTTT. Translating it yields CASSPNRGAGELFF. V and J are TRBV7-3 and TRBJ2-2; D unclear. The V and J ends lost 5 bases and 6 bases respectively, with 13 bases between them. The CDR3 contains 14 residues. Germline loops: CDR1 SGHTA, CDR2 FQGTGA.

The chain links TRBV9 to TRBJ2-1; tentatively, D is TRBD2 (5 bases). Trimming left V 1 base short and J 8 bases short, with 13 bases between. CDR3 length equals 14 residues. Germline CDR1 is SGDLS and CDR2 is YYNGEE. CDR3 sequence reads: CASSVSGISDEQFF. CDR3 DNA: TGTGCCAGCAGCGTATCCGGGATCTCGGATGAGCAGTTCTTC. Using reference TRBV9 and TRBJ2-1 for the parts outside the CDR3, the full variable domain is DSGVTQTPKHLITATGQRVTLRCSPRSGDLSVYWYQQSLDQGLQFLIQYYNGEERAKGNILERFSAQQFPDLHSELNLSSLELGDSALYFCASSVSGISDEQFFGPGTRLTVL.

V and J are TRBV6-1 and TRBJ2-6, with D maybe TRBD1 (5 bases). Trimming stripped 6 bases from V and 1 base from J, with 10 bases between. Per germline, CDR1 MNHNS and CDR2 SASEGT. The CDR3 consists of 15 residues. In DNA form, the CDR3 reads TGTGCCAGCAGACAGACAGTATCTGGGGCCAACGTCCTGACTTTC. Its protein is CASRQTVSGANVLTF.